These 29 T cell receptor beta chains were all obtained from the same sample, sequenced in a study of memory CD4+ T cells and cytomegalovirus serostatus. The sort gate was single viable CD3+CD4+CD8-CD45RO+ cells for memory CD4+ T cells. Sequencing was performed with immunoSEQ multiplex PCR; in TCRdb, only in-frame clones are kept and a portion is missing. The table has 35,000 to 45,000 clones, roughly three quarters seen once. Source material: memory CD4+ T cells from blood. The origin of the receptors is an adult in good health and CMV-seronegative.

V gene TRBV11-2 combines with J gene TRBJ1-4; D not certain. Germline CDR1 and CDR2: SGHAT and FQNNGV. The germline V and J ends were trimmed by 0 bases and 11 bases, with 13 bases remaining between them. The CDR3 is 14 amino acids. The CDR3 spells CASSLDQDFGKLFF. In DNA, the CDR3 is TGTGCCAGCAGCTTAGATCAGGATTTCGGGAAACTGTTTTTT.

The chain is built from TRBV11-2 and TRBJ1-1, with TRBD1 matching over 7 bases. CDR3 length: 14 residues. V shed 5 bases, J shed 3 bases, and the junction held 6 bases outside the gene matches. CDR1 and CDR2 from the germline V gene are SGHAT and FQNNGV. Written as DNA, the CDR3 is TGTGCCAGCAGCATGGGACAGCCCGACACTGAAGCTTTCTTT. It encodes CASSMGQPDTEAFF.

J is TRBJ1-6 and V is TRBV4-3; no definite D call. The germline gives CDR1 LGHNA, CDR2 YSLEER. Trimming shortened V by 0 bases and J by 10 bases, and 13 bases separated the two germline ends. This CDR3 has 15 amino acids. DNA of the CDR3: TGCGCCAGCAGCCAAGATAGGACCTATCCCTCACCCCTCCACTTT. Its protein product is CASSQDRTYPSPLHF.

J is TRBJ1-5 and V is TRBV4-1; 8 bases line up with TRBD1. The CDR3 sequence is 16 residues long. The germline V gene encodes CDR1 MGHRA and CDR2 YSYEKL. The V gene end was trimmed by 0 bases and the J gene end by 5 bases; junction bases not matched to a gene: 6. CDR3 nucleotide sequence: TGCGCCAGCAGCCAAGATCCGGGACAGGTCTATCAGCCCCAGCATTTT. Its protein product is CASSQDPGQVYQPQHF.

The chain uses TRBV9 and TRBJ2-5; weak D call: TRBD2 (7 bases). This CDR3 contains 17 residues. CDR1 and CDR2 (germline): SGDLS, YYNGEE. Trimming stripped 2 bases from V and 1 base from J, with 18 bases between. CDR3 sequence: CASSVRLAGASQETQYF. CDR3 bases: TGTGCCAGCAGCGTCCGCTTGGCGGGGGCCTCCCAAGAGACCCAGTACTTC.

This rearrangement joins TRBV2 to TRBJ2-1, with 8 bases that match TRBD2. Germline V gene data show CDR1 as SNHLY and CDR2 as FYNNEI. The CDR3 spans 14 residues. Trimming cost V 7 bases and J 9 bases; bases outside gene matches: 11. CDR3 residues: CASKVSGALSEQFF. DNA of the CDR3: TGTGCCAGCAAGGTTAGCGGGGCTCTTAGTGAGCAGTTCTTC. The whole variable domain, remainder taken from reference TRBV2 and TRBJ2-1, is EPEVTQTPSHQVTQMGQEVILRCVPISNHLYFYWYRQILGQKVEFLVSFYNNEISEKSEIFDDQFSVERPDGSNFTLKIRSTKLEDSAMYFCASKVSGALSEQFFGPGTRLTVL.

The CDR3 bases are TGTGCCAGCTCACCAGGTTCGTCACGCGAATTAAACTATGGCTACACCTTC. It yields the protein CASSPGSSRELNYGYTF. V usage is TRBV18 and J usage is TRBJ1-2; D not resolved. The V and J ends lost 2 bases and 2 bases respectively, with 18 bases between them. Per germline, CDR1 KGHSH and CDR2 LQKENI. The CDR3 sequence is 17 residues long.

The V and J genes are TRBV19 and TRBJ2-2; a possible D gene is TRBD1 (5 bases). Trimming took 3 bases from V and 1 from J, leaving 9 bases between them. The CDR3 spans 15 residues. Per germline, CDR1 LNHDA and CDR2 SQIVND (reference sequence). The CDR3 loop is CASSMPRGNTGELFF. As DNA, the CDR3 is TGTGCCAGTAGTATGCCTAGGGGGAACACCGGGGAGCTGTTTTTT.

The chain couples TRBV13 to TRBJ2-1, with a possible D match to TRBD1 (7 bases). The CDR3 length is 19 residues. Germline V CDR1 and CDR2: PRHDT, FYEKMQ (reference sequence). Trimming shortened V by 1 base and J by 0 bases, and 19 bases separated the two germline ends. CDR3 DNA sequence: TGTGCCAGCAGCTTAGAGGGGGCCCTTAGCGGAAGCTCCTACAATGAGCAGTTCTTC. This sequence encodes CASSLEGALSGSSYNEQFF.

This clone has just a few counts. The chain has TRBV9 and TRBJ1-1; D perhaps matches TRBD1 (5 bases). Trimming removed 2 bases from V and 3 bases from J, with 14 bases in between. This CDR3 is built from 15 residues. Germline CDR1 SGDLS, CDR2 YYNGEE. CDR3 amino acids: CASSVSGVGDTEAFF. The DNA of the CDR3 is TGTGCCAGCAGCGTGAGCGGGGTAGGGGACACTGAAGCTTTCTTT.

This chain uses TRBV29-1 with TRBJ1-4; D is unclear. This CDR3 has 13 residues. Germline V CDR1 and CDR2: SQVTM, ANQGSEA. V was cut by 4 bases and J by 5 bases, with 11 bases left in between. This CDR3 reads CSVGSEGNEKLFF. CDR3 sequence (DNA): TGCAGCGTTGGCTCAGAAGGAAATGAAAAACTGTTTTTT.

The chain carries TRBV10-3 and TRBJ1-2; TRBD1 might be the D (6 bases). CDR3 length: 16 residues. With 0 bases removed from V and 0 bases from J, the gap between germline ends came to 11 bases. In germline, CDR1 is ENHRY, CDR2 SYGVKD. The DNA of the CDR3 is TGTGCCATCAGTGAGTCGGGGGGGGCGACTAACTATGGCTACACCTTC. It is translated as CAISESGGATNYGYTF.

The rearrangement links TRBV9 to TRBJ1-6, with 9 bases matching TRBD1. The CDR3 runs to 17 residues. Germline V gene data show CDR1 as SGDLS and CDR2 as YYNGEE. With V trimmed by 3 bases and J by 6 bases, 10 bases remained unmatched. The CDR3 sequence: CASSGGPGQGSNSPLHF. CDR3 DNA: TGTGCCAGCAGCGGGGGACCGGGACAGGGTAGTAATTCACCCCTCCACTTT.

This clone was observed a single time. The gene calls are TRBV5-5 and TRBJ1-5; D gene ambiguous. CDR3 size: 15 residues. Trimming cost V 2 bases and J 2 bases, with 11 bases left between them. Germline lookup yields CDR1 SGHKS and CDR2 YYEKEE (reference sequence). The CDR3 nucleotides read TGTGCCAGCAGCTTCTCGGGCAGCGGCAATCAGCCCCAGCATTTT. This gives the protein CASSFSGSGNQPQHF.

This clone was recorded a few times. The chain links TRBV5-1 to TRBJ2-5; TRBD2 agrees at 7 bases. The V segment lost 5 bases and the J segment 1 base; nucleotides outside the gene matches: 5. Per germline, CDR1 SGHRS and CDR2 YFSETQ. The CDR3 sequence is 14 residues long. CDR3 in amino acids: CASRPGGPQETQYF. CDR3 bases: TGCGCCAGCAGACCGGGGGGTCCCCAAGAGACCCAGTACTTC. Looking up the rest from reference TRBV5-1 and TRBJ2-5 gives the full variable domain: KAGVTQTPRYLIKTRGQQVTLSCSPISGHRSVSWYQQTPGQGLQFLFEYFSETQRNKGNFPGRFSGRQFSNSRSEMNVSTLELGDSALYLCASRPGGPQETQYFGPGTRLLVL.

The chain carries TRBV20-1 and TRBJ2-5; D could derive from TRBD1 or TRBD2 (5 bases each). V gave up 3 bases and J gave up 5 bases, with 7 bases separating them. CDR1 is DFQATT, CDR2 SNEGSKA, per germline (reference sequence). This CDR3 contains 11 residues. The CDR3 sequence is CSARGPETQYF. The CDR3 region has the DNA TGCAGTGCTAGGGGACCGGAGACCCAGTACTTC.

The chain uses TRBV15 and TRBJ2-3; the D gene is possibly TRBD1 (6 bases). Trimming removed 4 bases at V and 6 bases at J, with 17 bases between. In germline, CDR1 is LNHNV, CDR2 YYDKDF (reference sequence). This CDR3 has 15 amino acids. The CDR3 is CATSTQLGGSDTQYF. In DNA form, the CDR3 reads TGTGCCACCAGCACCCAACTAGGGGGTAGTGATACGCAGTATTTT.

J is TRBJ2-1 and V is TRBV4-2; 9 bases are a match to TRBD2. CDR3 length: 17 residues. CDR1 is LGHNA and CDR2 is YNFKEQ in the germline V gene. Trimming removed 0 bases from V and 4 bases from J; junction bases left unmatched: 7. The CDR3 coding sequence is TGTGCCAGCAGCCAAGAAAGCGGACTAGCGTCGTACAATGAGCAGTTCTTC. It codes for CASSQESGLASYNEQFF.

Here the CDR3 reads CASSGNSNRDSPLHF. The CDR3 bases are TGTGCCAGCAGTGGGAACAGCAATCGGGATTCACCCCTCCACTTT. This chain connects TRBV6-1 to TRBJ1-6; D not resolved. CDR1 and CDR2 (germline): MNHNS, SASEGT. Trimming cost V 4 bases and J 8 bases, with 15 bases left between them. The CDR3 is 15 amino acids.

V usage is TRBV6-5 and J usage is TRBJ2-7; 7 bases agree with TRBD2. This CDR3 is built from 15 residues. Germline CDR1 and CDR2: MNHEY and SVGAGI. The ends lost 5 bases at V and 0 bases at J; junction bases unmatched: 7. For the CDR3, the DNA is TGTGCCAGCAGTAGGGAGGGAATTTACTCCTACGAGCAGTACTTC. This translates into CASSREGIYSYEQYF.

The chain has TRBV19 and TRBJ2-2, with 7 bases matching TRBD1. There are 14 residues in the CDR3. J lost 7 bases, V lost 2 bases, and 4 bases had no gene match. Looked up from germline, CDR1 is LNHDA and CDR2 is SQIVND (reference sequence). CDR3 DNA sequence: TGTGCCAGTAGTATATTAGGGGGCCTCGGGGAGCTGTTTTTT. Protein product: CASSILGGLGELFF.

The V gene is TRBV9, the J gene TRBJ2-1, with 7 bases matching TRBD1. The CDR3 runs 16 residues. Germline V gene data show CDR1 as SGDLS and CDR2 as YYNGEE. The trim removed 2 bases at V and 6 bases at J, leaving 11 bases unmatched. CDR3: CASSVSRDRASNEQFF. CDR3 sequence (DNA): TGTGCCAGCAGCGTGTCTAGGGACAGAGCCAGCAATGAGCAGTTCTTC.

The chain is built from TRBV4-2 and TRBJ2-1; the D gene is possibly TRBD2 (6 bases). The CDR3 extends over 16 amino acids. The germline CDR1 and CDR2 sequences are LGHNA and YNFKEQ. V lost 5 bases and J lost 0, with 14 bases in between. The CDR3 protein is CASSRHGGSSYNEQFF. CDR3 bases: TGTGCCAGCAGCAGGCACGGGGGTAGCTCCTACAATGAGCAGTTCTTC.

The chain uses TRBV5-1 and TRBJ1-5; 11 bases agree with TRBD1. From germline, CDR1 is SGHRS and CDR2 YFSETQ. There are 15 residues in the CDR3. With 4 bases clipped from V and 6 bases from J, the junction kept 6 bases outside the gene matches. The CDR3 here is CASSAGQGVSQPQHF. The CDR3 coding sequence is TGCGCCAGCAGCGCGGGACAGGGGGTAAGTCAGCCCCAGCATTTT.

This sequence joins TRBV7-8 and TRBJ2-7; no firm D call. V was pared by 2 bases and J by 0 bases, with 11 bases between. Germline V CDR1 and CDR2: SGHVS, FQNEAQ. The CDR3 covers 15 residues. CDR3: CASSLTETVSYEQYF. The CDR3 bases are TGTGCCAGCAGCTTAACAGAGACCGTCTCCTACGAGCAGTACTTC.

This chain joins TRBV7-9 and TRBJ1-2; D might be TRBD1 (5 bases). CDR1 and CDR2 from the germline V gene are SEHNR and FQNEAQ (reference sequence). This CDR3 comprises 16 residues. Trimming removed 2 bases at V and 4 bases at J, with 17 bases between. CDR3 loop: CASSLRGSDTSYGYTF. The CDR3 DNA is TGTGCCAGCAGCTTAAGGGGCTCGGACACCTCCTATGGCTACACCTTC.

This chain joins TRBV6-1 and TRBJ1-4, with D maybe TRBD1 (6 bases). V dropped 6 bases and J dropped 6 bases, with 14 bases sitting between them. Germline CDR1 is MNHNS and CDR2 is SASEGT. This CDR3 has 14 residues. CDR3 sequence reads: CASRSAGADEKLFF. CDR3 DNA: TGTGCCAGCAGGTCAGCAGGGGCCGATGAAAAACTGTTTTTT.

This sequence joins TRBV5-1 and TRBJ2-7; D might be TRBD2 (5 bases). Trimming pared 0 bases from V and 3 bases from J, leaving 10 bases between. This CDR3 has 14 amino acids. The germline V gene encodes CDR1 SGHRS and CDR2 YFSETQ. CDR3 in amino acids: CASSLAQSGYEQYF. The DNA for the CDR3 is TGCGCCAGCAGCTTGGCCCAAAGCGGCTACGAGCAGTACTTC.

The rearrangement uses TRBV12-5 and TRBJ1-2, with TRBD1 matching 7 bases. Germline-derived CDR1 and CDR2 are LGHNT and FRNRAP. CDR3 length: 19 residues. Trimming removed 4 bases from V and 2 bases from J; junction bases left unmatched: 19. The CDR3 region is CASGSDERTQGFPNYGYTF. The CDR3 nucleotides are TGTGCTAGTGGTTCCGATGAAAGGACACAGGGGTTCCCGAACTATGGCTACACCTTC.